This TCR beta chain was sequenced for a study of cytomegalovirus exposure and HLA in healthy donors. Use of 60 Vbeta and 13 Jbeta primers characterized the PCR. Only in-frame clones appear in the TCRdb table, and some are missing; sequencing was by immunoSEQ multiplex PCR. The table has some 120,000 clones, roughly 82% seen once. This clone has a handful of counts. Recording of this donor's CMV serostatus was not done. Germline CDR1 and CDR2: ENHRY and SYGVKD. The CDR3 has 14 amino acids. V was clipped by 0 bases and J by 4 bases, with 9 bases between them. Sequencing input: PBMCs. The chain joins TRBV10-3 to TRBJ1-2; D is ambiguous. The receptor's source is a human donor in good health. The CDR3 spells CAISESQALYGYTF. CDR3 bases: TGTGCCATCAGTGAGTCGCAGGCGCTCTATGGCTACACCTTC.